Sequencing of this T cell receptor beta chain was carried out in a study of beta chain features in type 1 diabetes. Findings and limits, study-wide: For Type 1 diabetes patients, all four CD4+ subsets carried TCRB CDR3s that were moderately but significantly shorter.

As for this clone: Antigen unknown.

Sequencing targeted expressed TCRB transcripts, as all isolated RNA had been reverse transcribed. Several million reads per sample on average were obtained from naive, central memory and regulatory T cell samples. Clones were sequenced by immunoSEQ multiplex PCR, and TCRdb holds only the in-frame ones, with some missing. The sample holds fewer than 350,000 clones, approximately 15% seen once. The origin of this receptor is a man aged 18 to 29 with type 1 diabetes. Material for sequencing was naive CD4+ T cells from blood.

CDR3 nucleotide sequence: TGTGCCAGCAGCGTAGGCGCAGGGACCGGGGAGCTGTTTTTT. Encoded protein: CASSVGAGTGELFF. V is TRBV9 and J is TRBJ2-2, with D perhaps matching TRBD1 (5 bases). Trimming removed 0 bases at V and 5 bases at J, with 8 bases between. This CDR3 has 14 amino acids. The germline CDR1 and CDR2 sequences are SGDLS and YYNGEE.